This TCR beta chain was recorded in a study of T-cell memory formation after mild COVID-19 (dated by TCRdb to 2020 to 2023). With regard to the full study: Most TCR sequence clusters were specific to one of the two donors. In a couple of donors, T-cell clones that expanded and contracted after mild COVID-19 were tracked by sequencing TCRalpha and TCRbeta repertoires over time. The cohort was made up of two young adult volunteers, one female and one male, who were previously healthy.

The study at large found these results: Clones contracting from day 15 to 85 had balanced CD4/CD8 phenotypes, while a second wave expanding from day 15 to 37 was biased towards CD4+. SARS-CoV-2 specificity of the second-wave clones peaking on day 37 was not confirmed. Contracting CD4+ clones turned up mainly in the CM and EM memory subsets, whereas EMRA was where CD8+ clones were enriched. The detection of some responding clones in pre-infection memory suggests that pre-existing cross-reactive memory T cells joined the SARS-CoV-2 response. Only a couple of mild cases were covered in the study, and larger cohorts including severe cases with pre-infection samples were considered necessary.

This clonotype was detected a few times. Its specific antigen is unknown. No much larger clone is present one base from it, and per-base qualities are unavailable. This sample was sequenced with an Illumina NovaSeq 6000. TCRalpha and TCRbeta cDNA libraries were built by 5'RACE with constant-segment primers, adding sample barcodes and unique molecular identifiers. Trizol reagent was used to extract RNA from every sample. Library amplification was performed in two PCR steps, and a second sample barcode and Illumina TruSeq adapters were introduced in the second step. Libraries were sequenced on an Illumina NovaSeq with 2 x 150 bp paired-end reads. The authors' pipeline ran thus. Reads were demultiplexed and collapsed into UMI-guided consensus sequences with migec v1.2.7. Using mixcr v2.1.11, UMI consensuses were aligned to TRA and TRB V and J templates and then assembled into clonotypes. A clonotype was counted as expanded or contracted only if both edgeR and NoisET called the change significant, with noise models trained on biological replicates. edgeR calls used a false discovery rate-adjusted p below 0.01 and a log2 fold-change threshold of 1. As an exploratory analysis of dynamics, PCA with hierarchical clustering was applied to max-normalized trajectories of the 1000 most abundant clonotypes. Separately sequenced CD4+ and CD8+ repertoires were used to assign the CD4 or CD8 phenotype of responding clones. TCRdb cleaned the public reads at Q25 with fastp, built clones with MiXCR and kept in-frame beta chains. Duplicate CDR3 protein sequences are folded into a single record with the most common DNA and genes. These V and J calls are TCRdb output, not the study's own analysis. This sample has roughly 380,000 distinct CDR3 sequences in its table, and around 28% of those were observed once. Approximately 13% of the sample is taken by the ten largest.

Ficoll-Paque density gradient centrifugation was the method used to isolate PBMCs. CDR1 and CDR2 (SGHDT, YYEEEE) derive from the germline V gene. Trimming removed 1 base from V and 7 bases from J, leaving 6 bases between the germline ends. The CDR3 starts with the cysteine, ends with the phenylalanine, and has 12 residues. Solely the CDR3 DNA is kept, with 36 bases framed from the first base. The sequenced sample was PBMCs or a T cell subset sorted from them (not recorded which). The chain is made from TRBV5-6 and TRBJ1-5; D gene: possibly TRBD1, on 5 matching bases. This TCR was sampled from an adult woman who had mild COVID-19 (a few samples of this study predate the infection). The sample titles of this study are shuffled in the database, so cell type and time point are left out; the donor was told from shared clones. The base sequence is TGTGCCAGCAGCTTGTGGGGGCAGCCCCAGCATTTT. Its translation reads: CASSLWGQPQHF.